One sample yielded the 17 T cell receptor beta chains listed below, sequenced in a study of blood T cell repertoires in COVID-19. Data came from immunoSEQ multiplex PCR; TCRdb stores just in-frame clones and leaves some out. The table includes 37,000 or so clones, over 60% detected once. The material sequenced was peripheral blood. Every receptor here comes from a man between 60 and 70 years old with active COVID-19.

This clone was found a few times. The chain recombines TRBV6-2 or TRBV6-3 with TRBJ1-2, with 7 nucleotides matching TRBD1. The CDR3 length is 16 residues. The germline gives CDR1 MNHEY, CDR2 SVGEGT. Trimming at V came to 0 bases and at J to 4 bases, leaving 8 bases not matched to a gene. CDR3 sequence reads: CASSYSLGQVGYGYTF. The DNA of the CDR3 is TGTGCCAGCAGTTACTCCCTAGGACAGGTTGGCTATGGCTACACCTTC.

This chain uses TRBV20-1 with TRBJ2-3, with TRBD2 identical over 8 bases. CDR3 length: 14 residues. V trimming: 3 bases; J trimming: 6 bases; junction bases outside the gene matches: 8. Per germline, CDR1 DFQATT and CDR2 SNEGSKA (reference sequence). The CDR3 nucleotides read TGCAGTGCTAGTAAAGCGGGAGTTGGTGATACGCAGTATTTT. It encodes CSASKAGVGDTQYF.

This clone was seen only once. This rearrangement joins TRBV28 to TRBJ1-2, with a weak D call TRBD1 (6 bases). The germline gives CDR1 MDHEN, CDR2 SYDVKM. Trimming took off 6 bases at V and 8 bases at J, with 16 bases between the two ends. The CDR3 extends over 13 amino acids. The CDR3 here is CASRPGVGGGYTF. CDR3 bases: TGTGCCAGCAGGCCAGGGGTTGGAGGAGGCTACACCTTC.

The chain recombines TRBV5-4 with TRBJ2-1, with 7 positions matching TRBD2. The CDR3 has 15 amino acids. V shed 9 bases, J shed 1 base, and the junction held 10 bases outside the gene matches. Germline V CDR1 and CDR2: SGHNT, YYREEE (reference sequence). The CDR3 DNA sequence: TGTGCCACCCTGGGCGGGGGTGATTCCTACAATGAGCAGTTCTTC. Its protein is CATLGGGDSYNEQFF.

The chain has TRBV21-1 and TRBJ2-7; the D call in the table, TRBD1, was not verified against the DNA. TRBV21-1 is a known pseudogene. The CDR3 extends over 16 amino acids. The CDR3 loop is CASSNANDRDNYEQYF. In nucleotides, the CDR3 is TGTGCCAGCAGCAACGCAAACGACCGGGACAACTACGAGCAGTACTTC.

The V gene is TRBV19, the J gene TRBJ1-2, with 8 bases aligning to TRBD1. The CDR3 is made up of 14 amino acids. The trim removed 6 bases at V and 8 bases at J, leaving 11 bases unmatched. The germline V gene has CDR1 LNHDA and CDR2 SQIVND (reference sequence). The CDR3 coding sequence is TGTGCCAGTAGGCCGACCCAGGGGGCGCAGGGCTACACCTTC. Protein: CASRPTQGAQGYTF.

This clone was detected a few times. V and J are TRBV30 and TRBJ2-7; 11 bases map to TRBD2. V lost 5 bases, J lost 2 bases, and 2 bases stayed unmatched. The germline gives CDR1 GTSNPN, CDR2 SVGIG (reference sequence). There are 13 residues in the CDR3. CDR3 nucleotide sequence: TGTGCCTGGGGGACTAGCGGAACCTACGAGCAGTACTTC. Protein product: CAWGTSGTYEQYF. The full variable domain, with the rest looked up from reference TRBV30 and TRBJ2-7, is SQTIHQWPATLVQPVGSPLSLECTVEGTSNPNLYWYRQAAGRGLQLLFYSVGIGQISSEVPQNLSASRPQDRQFILSSKKLLLSDSGFYLCAWGTSGTYEQYFGPGTRLTVT.

The V gene is TRBV4-3, the J gene TRBJ2-1; 9 bases align to TRBD1. Germline values: CDR1 LGHNA, CDR2 YSLEER. J was trimmed by 6 bases and V by 0 bases; bases with no gene match: 6. The CDR3 totals 16 residues. The CDR3 sequence is CASSQDLGTGFNEQFF. The CDR3, as DNA: TGCGCCAGCAGCCAAGATTTAGGGACAGGGTTCAATGAGCAGTTCTTC.

The CDR3 nucleotides read TGTGCCTGGAGTTCCGACCGGGACAGGGGCAATCAGCCCCAGCATTTT. Protein product: CAWSSDRDRGNQPQHF. This chain joins TRBV30 and TRBJ1-5; 9 bases are a match to TRBD1. Trimming removed 2 bases from V and 2 bases from J; junction bases left unmatched: 7. Germline V gives CDR1 GTSNPN, CDR2 SVGIG (reference sequence). This CDR3 comprises 16 residues.

This chain uses TRBV12-3 or TRBV12-4 with TRBJ2-7; D is perhaps TRBD1 (5 bases). V gave up 6 bases and J gave up 2 bases, with 11 bases separating them. CDR3 length equals 13 residues. The CDR3 coding sequence is TGTGCCAGCAGCCCCCCAGGGACCTACGAGCAGTACTTC. Translating it yields CASSPPGTYEQYF.

Only one count was recorded for this clone. The rearrangement links TRBV20-1 to TRBJ2-1, with D possibly TRBD2 on 5 matching bases. Germline values: CDR1 DFQATT, CDR2 SNEGSKA (reference sequence). The CDR3 spans 11 residues. V dropped 5 bases and J dropped 8 bases, with 10 bases sitting between them. CDR3: CSARSGHEQFF. CDR3 DNA: TGCAGTGCTCGAAGCGGCCATGAGCAGTTCTTC.

This chain joins TRBV7-9 and TRBJ1-5; D is undetermined. The CDR3 extends over 14 amino acids. V was clipped by 7 bases and J by 3 bases, with 13 bases between them. Germline loops: CDR1 SEHNR, CDR2 FQNEAQ (reference sequence). CDR3: CASTRGESNQPQHF. CDR3 nucleotide sequence: TGTGCCAGCACTCGCGGGGAGTCCAATCAGCCCCAGCATTTT.

This clone showed up just a few times. The J gene is TRBJ1-3, the V gene TRBV6-2 or TRBV6-3; no clear D. CDR3 length equals 14 residues. V was trimmed by 5 bases and J by 2 bases, leaving 10 bases between them. CDR1 is MNHEY, CDR2 SVGEGT, per germline. In nucleotides, the CDR3 is TGTGCCAGCAGTACCCGGGAGGCTGGAAACACCATATATTTT. It yields the protein CASSTREAGNTIYF.

This clone was detected once. The rearrangement uses TRBV5-1 and TRBJ1-2; unclear D gene. Germline V CDR1 and CDR2: SGHRS, YFSETQ. This CDR3 region has 14 residues. With 0 bases removed from V and 4 bases from J, the gap between germline ends came to 10 bases. In nucleotides, the CDR3 is TGCGCCAGCAGCTTGGCCCGGGAATCCTATGGCTACACCTTC. This encodes CASSLARESYGYTF.

The chain carries TRBV19 and TRBJ1-5, with D possibly matching TRBD1 (5 bases). Trimming stripped 6 bases from V and 2 bases from J, with 11 bases between. This CDR3 is 14 amino acids long. Germline V CDR1 and CDR2: LNHDA, SQIVND (reference sequence). CDR3 in DNA: TGTGCCAGTAGACTTTGGGGGGGCAATCAGCCCCAGCATTTT. As protein: CASRLWGGNQPQHF.

The chain links TRBV11-2 to TRBJ1-1; 8 bases fit TRBD1. V trimming: 5 bases; J trimming: 3 bases; junction bases outside the gene matches: 2. Germline CDR1 and CDR2: SGHAT and FQNNGV. The CDR3 covers 13 residues. The DNA for the CDR3 is TGTGCCAGCAGCACGGACAGGGACACTGAAGCTTTCTTT. It translates to CASSTDRDTEAFF.

The chain combines TRBV3-1 (or the pseudogene TRBV3-2) with TRBJ2-3, with 10 bases aligning to TRBD1. The germline V gene encodes CDR1 LGHDT and CDR2 YNNKEL (reference sequence). The CDR3 runs to 16 residues. V gave up 4 bases and J gave up 5 bases; unmatched junction bases: 9. The CDR3 protein is CASSLKDRGLKDTQYF. CDR3 bases: TGTGCCAGCAGCCTCAAAGACAGGGGGCTGAAAGATACGCAGTATTTT.